This TCR beta chain was identified during a study of Ad26.COV2.S vaccination and SARS-CoV-2 variants. About the study: Ad26.COV2.S, an intramuscular injection, was given once or twice 56 days apart.

Study-wide results and limits: Total T cell responses may have been underestimated by the TCR breadth and depth analyses. Participants in the vaccine arm had higher spike-specific TCR breadth; placebo recipients had lower. A substantial breadth of spike-specific CD8+ and CD4+ T cell responses after vaccination has been reported.

The method was immunoSEQ multiplex PCR; TCRdb's version includes in-frame clones alone and lacks a portion of them. The sample shows about 320,000 clones, more than 70% of them seen only once. Worth noting for this clone: What it binds is not known.

Regarding treatment: roughly 18 received Ad26.COV2.S at low or high dose, single or two shots; five or six received placebo; per-sample allocation not given. The samples date from day 63 after the first vaccine or placebo injection. The sequence was collected from a person aged 18-65 years who received the Ad26.COV2.S COVID-19 vaccine or a placebo. Sequenced here: peripheral blood, sampled in a trial of Ad26.COV2.S vaccine versus placebo.

CDR3 sequence reads: CASSRERSLSGANVLTF. CDR3 coding DNA: TGTGCCAGCAGCCGGGAGCGGTCGCTCTCTGGGGCCAACGTCCTGACTTTC. The chain combines TRBV3-1 (or the pseudogene TRBV3-2) with TRBJ2-6; perhaps TRBD2 as D (5 bases). The V and J ends lost 4 bases and 0 bases respectively, with 13 bases between them. The CDR3 extends over 17 amino acids. Germline CDR1 is LGHDT and CDR2 is YNNKEL (reference sequence).